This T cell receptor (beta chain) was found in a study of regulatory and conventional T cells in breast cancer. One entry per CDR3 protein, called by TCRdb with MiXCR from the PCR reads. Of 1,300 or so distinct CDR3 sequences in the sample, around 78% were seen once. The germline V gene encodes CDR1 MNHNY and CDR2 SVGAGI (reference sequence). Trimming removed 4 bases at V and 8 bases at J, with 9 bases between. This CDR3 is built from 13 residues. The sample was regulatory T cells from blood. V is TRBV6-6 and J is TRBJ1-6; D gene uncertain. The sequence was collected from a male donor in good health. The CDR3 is CASSWGTYSPLHF. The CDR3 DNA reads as TGTGCCAGCAGTTGGGGTACTTATTCACCCCTCCACTTT.